This T cell receptor beta chain was obtained from a study of T cell clusters in autoimmune cytopenias (dated by TCRdb to about 2019). In the study overall: TRB sequencing reached a median depth of roughly 52,000 reads per sample and yielded a median of about 2,500 distinct TRB clonotypes per sample. The goal of the study was to determine whether autoimmune cytopenia patients have a disease-specific immune repertoire signature that could serve as a blood-based biomarker. Alongside healthy, CLL and autoimmune hepatitis controls, autoimmune cytopenia patients had their peripheral blood TRB and IGH repertoires sequenced at active disease and again during treatment follow-up.

Multiplex PCR with a touch-down protocol amplified TRB rearrangements, with the TRB-A and TRB-B primer pools combined in a single tube. Illumina adapters and sample indices were added to the amplicons through two consecutive PCR reactions performed with Phusion HS II polymerase. The amplicons were purified from gel with the NucleoSpin Gel and PCR Clean-up kit, after which the amplicons were quantified by Qubit and checked for quality on an Agilent 2100 Bioanalyzer. Sequencing of the libraries was performed on an Illumina MiSeq with 600-cycle, single-indexed, paired-end runs. The published analysis was carried out like this. MiXCR version 2.1.12 with the default MiXCR reference library was used to align and assemble TRB reads. A clone was defined by each unique CDR3 nucleotide sequence, and the analysis included only productive sequences supported by at least two reads. Alpha-parameterized diversity profiles (alpha 0 to 5), including the Shannon (alpha 1) and Simpson (alpha 2) indices, were computed with an R script to assess repertoire diversity. The tcR package was used to compute combinatorial TRB VJ usage, which was then compared between cohorts by principal component analysis with ade4. GLIPH was used to cluster TCRbeta CDR3s in pairs of cohorts matched for age and read depth, and a Wilcoxon test was used to compare cluster frequencies. Following TCRdb reprocessing, every CDR3 protein sequence forms one entry, and DNA is not provided. The V and J calls here are based on TCRdb, not the publication. The sample's table covers fewer than 3,500 distinct CDR3 sequences. Of the sample, roughly 3% falls within the top ten clones.

From a lookup of the germline V gene, CDR1 and CDR2 are SNHLY and FYNNEI. The CDR3 covers 16 residues, taking in both the cysteine and the phenylalanine. DNA is not on record. For each sample, TRB amplification used approximately 230 ng of peripheral blood genomic DNA, equal to some 37,000 genome equivalents. General findings and caveats noted by the study authors: Roughly 2.9-fold more exclusive TRB clusters were observed in healthy donors than in active autoimmune hepatitis patients, consistent with an autoimmunity-wide signature. GLIPH suggested that primary autoimmune cytopenia patients lacked physiological T cell clusters: roughly 50 clusters were exclusive to healthy donors versus some 16 exclusive to patients. TRB repertoire shifts, with less even repertoires in secondary cytopenia and CLL, mostly reflected lymphoma bias rather than autoimmunity. In the comparison of secondary cytopenia with CLL, no cluster-lack signature showed up, apparently because the dominant lymphoma-associated repertoire masked the signature. The T cell clusters were defined only in silico, and the functional role of the clusters was left to be validated experimentally.

Points on this clonotype: Its binding antigen is unknown.

The receptor comes from a human donor with an autoimmune cytopenia or autoimmune hepatitis (not recorded which). The sample comprised peripheral blood. The V gene is TRBV2 and the J gene is TRBJ2-1; TCRdb names TRBD2, which stays unverified in the absence of DNA. The CDR3 is CASSGGLALSYNEQFF.